Reported below is one TCR beta chain. Repertoires were generated with immunoSEQ multiplex PCR, while TCRdb's copy carries only in-frame clones and drops some. The data show fewer than 45,000 clones, around 85% seen once. The source of the sample is a study of blood T cell repertoires in COVID-19. Study-wide background: From T cells, B-cell-depleted T cells, or PBMCs came the material, which was cDNA or gDNA.

V shed 0 bases, J shed 4 bases, and the junction held 4 bases outside the gene matches. Germline values: CDR1 SGHNT, CDR2 YYREEE (reference sequence). This CDR3 has 15 amino acids. The V call is TRBV5-4, the J call TRBJ2-1; 7 bases are shared with TRBD1. This receptor was obtained from a human donor in a cohort sampled during active COVID-19. Sequencing used peripheral blood. This chain's CDR3 is CASSLAGQEYNEQFF. The CDR3 bases are TGTGCCAGCAGCTTGGCAGGACAGGAATACAATGAGCAGTTCTTC.